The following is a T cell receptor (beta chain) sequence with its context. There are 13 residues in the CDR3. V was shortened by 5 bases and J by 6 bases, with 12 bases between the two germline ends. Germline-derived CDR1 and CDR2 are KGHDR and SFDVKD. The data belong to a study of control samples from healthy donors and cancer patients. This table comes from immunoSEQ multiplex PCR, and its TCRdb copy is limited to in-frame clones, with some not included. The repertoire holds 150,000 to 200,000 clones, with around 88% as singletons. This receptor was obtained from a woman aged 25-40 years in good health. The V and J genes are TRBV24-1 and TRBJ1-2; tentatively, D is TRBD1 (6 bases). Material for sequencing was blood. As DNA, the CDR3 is TGTGCCACCAGTGGGCCAGGGGCTGATGGCTACACCTTC. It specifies CATSGPGADGYTF.